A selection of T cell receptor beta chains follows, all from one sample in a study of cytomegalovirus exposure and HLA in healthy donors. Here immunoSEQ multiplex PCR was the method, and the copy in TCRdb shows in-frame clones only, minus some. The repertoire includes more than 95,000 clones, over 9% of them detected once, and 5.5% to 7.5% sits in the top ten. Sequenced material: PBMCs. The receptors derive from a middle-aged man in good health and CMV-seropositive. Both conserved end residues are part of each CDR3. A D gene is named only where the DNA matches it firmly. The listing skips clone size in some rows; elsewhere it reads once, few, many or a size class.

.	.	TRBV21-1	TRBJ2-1	TGTGCCAGCAGCGGATACTCCGGGACTAGCGGGAGTTTCGGCAATGAGCAGTTCTTC	CASSGYSGTSGSFGNEQFF
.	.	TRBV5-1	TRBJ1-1	TGCGCCAGCAGCCCCGCGGGGACGGAGAACACTGAAGCTTTCTTT	CASSPAGTENTEAFF
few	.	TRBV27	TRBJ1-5	TGTGCCAGCAGTTCCTACGAAGAAAATCAGCCCCAGCATTTT	CASSSYEENQPQHF
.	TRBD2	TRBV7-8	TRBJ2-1	TGTGCCAGCAGCTTAGGGCTAGCGGGAGACAATGAGCAGTTCTTC	CASSLGLAGDNEQFF
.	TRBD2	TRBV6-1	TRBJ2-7	TGTGCCAGCACCCGCAATGGGGGGACTAGAGAGCAGTACTTC	CASTRNGGTREQYF
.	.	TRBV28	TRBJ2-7	TGTGCCAGCAGGGAACGGGAAAGATACGAGCAGTACTTC	CASRERERYEQYF
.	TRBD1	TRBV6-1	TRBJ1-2	TGTGCCAGCAGTGAAGGGGACAGCTGGAATGGCTACACCTTC	CASSEGDSWNGYTF
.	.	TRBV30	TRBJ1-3	TGTGCCTTCACCACAGGGATGTCTGGAAACACCATATATTTT	CAFTTGMSGNTIYF
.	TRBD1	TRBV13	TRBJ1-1	TGTGCCAGCAGCTTAGGCGGGGGACAGAGGACTGAAGCTTTCTTT	CASSLGGGQRTEAFF
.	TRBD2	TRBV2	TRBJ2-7	TGTGCCAGCAGCTACAGCGGGAGTATTGACGAGCAGTACTTC	CASSYSGSIDEQYF
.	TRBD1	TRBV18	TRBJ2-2	TGTGCCAGCTCCGCGCGACAGGGGGACACCGGGGAGCTGTTTTTT	CASSARQGDTGELFF
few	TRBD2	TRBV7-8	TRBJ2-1	TGTGCCAGCAGCTTAGTAGCGGGAGTGGGCAATGAGCAGTTCTTC	CASSLVAGVGNEQFF
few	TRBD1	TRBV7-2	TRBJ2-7	TGTGCCAGCAGCTTTAATCACAGGGGTCCTCTTGAGCAGTACTTC	CASSFNHRGPLEQYF
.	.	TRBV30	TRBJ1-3	TGTGCCTGGAGTGGTGGGGGCTATGGAAACACCATATATTTT	CAWSGGGYGNTIYF
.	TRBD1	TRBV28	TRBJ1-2	TGTGCCAGCAGTCCCCAAGGCAGGGGGGACTATGGCTACACCTTC	CASSPQGRGDYGYTF
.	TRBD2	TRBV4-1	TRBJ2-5	TGCGCCAGCAAACCCGCGGGAGGGATCCGCCAAGAGACCCAGTACTTC	CASKPAGGIRQETQYF
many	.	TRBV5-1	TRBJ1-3	TGCGCCAGCAGCTTGGGGGCTAATCAGGGAAACACCATATATTTT	CASSLGANQGNTIYF
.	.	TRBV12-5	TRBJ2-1	TGTGCTAGTGGTTCTGTTCTTCTTCGTGAGCAGTTCTTC	CASGSVLLREQFF
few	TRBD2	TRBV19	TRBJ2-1	TGTGCCAGTAATCCCTCAGCTAGCGGGAGCTCCTACAATGAGCAGTTCTTC	CASNPSASGSSYNEQFF
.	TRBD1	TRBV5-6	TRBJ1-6	TGTGCCAGCAGCGAACAGGGGTATGATTCACCCCTCCACTTT	CASSEQGYDSPLHF
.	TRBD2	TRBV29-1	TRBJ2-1	TGCAGCGGGGGAGCGGGAGGCCGTGGAAATGAGCAGTTCTTC	CSGGAGGRGNEQFF
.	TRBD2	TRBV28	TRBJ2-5	TGTGCCAGCACCTATTCGGGACTATGGGAGACCCAGTACTTC	CASTYSGLWETQYF
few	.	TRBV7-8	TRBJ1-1	TGTGCCAGCAGCCGACATGCAGCAGAAGCTTTCTTT	CASSRHAAEAFF
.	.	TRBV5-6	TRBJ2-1	TGTGCCAGCAGCGAACCCTCTAGTGATGAGCAGTTCTTC	CASSEPSSDEQFF
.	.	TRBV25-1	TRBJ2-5	TGTGCCAGCAGTGACAGGGAAGGAGTTGGAGAGACCCAGTACTTC	CASSDREGVGETQYF
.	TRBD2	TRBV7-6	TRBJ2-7	TGTGCCAGCAGCTTAGCCCGAACTAGCGGGAGTTCCAATACCTACGAGCAGTACTTC	CASSLARTSGSSNTYEQYF
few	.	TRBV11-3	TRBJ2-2	TGTGCCAGCAGCTTAGGTTCAGGGGCGACCACCGGGGAGCTGTTTTTT	CASSLGSGATTGELFF
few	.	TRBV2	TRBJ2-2	TGTGCCAGCAGTGAAGAACTTCGCTACACCGGGGAGCTGTTTTTT	CASSEELRYTGELFF
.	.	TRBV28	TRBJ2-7	TGTGCCAGCAGCCGGCGGGGTATGGACGAGCAGTACTTC	CASSRRGMDEQYF
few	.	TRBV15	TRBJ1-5	TGTGCCACCAGCAGTGGGGGGGATCAGCCCCAGCATTTT	CATSSGGDQPQHF
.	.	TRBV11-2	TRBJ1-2	TGTGCCAGCAGCTTAGATACGGGTGGTGGCTACACCTTC	CASSLDTGGGYTF
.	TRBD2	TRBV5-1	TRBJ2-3	TGCGCCAGCAGCTTGGATGGTGGGACTAGCGGGAGAAAGGCAGATACGCAGTATTTT	CASSLDGGTSGRKADTQYF
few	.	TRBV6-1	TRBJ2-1	TGTGCCAGCAGTGAAGGGACTACCACCTACAATGAGCAGTTCTTC	CASSEGTTTYNEQFF
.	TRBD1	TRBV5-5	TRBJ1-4	TGTGCCAGCAGCGAGGAATCACAGGGGGTCTTGAGGGAACTGTTTTTT	CASSEESQGVLRELFF
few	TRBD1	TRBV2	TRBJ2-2	TGTGCCAGCATGGACAGGGAGGACGGGGAGCTGTTTTTT	CASMDREDGELFF
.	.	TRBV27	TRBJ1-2	TGTGCCAGCAGTTTATCACCCCCGGCAGGGGAAGGTTTCACCTTC	CASSLSPPAGEGFTF
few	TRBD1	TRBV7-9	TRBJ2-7	TGTGCCAGCAGCTCTACCTACAGGGGACCTACCTACGAGCAGTACTTC	CASSSTYRGPTYEQYF
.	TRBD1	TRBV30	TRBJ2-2	TGTGCCTGCCCGCCGGGACAGGGGTCCGGGGAGCTGTTTTTT	CACPPGQGSGELFF
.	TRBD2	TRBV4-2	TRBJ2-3	TGTGCCAGCAGTGAAGCGGGAGGTGAAACAGATACGCAGTATTTT	CASSEAGGETDTQYF
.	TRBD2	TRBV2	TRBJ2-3	TGTGCCAGCAGTGAAAGGACTAGCGGGGGCCCGGGAGATACGCAGTATTTT	CASSERTSGGPGDTQYF
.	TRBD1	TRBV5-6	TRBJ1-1	TGTGCCAGCAGCTGGTGGACAGGGTGGAACACTGAAGCTTTCTTT	CASSWWTGWNTEAFF
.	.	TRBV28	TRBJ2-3	TGTGCCAGCACCCCTACCTCCGGGAGCACAGATACGCAGTATTTT	CASTPTSGSTDTQYF
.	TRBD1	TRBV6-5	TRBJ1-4	TGTGCCAGCAGGAGGACAGGGACTAATGAAAAACTGTTTTTT	CASRRTGTNEKLFF
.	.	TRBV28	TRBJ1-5	TGTGCCAGCAGTTACGACAGGTATAATCAGCCCCAGCATTTT	CASSYDRYNQPQHF
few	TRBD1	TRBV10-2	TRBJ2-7	TGCGCCAGCCTTATGGACAGGGCCCCCTACGAGCAGTACTTC	CASLMDRAPYEQYF
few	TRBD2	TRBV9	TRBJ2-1	TGTGCCAGCAGCGCTTCCGGGACTAGCAGTTACAATGAGCAGTTCTTC	CASSASGTSSYNEQFF
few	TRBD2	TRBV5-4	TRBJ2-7	TGTGCCAGCAGCGTCGGGGGGTTAGCGGGAGGCCCCGTGCGGGACGAGCAGTACTTC	CASSVGGLAGGPVRDEQYF
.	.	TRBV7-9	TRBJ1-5	TGTGCCAGCAGCTGGGGAGGGCATCAGCCCCAGCATTTT	CASSWGGHQPQHF
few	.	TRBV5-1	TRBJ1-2	TGCGCCAGCAGCGAGGGCCGGGGAGGCTACACCTTC	CASSEGRGGYTF
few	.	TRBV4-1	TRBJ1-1	TGCGCCAGCAGCCCAACGAACAGGGCTGAAGCTTTCTTT	CASSPTNRAEAFF
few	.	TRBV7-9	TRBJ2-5	TGTGCCAGCAGCCCCTTCCGAGCCAGCGGCCAAGAGACCCAGTACTTC	CASSPFRASGQETQYF
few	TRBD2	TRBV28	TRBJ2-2	TGTGCCAGCAGTTTAATTGAGGGACTATCATCTGGGGAGCTGTTTTTT	CASSLIEGLSSGELFF
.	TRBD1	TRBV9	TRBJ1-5	TGTGCCAGCAGCGTAGACACAGGGGAGAATCAGCCCCAGCATTTT	CASSVDTGENQPQHF
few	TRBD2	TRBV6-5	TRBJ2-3	TGTGCCAGCAGCCTCTGGGGGGGAGATACGCAGTATTTT	CASSLWGGDTQYF
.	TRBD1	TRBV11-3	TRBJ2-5	TGTGCCAGCAGCTTAGGACAGGGGGCCTACGAGACCCAGTACTTC	CASSLGQGAYETQYF
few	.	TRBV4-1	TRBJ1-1	TGCGCCAGCAGCCGAAGCCGCGGGGCGAACGTCGGAGCTTTCTTT	CASSRSRGANVGAFF
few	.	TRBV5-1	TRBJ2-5	TGCGCCAGCAGCAACGTCCTGAGCCCGGGGGTTTGGGACCAAGAGACCCAGTACTTC	CASSNVLSPGVWDQETQYF